The T cell receptor beta chain under discussion was sequenced for a study of blood T cell repertoires in COVID-19. Overall study: COVID-19 samples from acute and convalescent phases originated in the United States, Italy and Spain.

Seattle patient enrollment occurred during active infection, with longitudinal follow-up thereafter. Only in-frame clones appear in the TCRdb table, and some are missing; sequencing was by immunoSEQ multiplex PCR. The repertoire has approximately 270,000 clones, roughly 84% of them found once; the top ten carry roughly 0.87%. The sequence derives from a human donor with COVID-19, enrolled during active disease. The donor label of this sample is uncertain. Source material: peripheral blood.

The CDR3 loop reads CASSVGGRRDNEQFF. CDR3 nucleotide sequence: TGTGCCAGCAGCGTAGGAGGACGGCGGGACAATGAGCAGTTCTTC. V usage is TRBV9 and J usage is TRBJ2-1, with D tentatively TRBD2 (5 bases). CDR1 and CDR2 from the germline V gene are SGDLS and YYNGEE. Trimming cost V 0 bases and J 5 bases, with 12 bases left between them. CDR3 length: 15 amino acids.